A selection of T cell receptor beta chains follows, all from one sample in a study of T cells in Graves' hyperthyroidism and ophthalmopathy. MiXCR, run by TCRdb on the multiplex PCR reads, gives a single entry per CDR3 protein. The sample records approximately 600,000 distinct CDR3 sequences, roughly 14% being singletons. Sample: blood. The receptor set was obtained from a woman aged 40 to 49 with Graves' ophthalmopathy. CDR3s include the opening cysteine and the closing phenylalanine or tryptophan. The order of the fields is J gene, clone size, D gene, CDR3 length, V gene, CDR3 DNA, CDR3 protein. A D gene is named only where the DNA matches it firmly. For some rows the clone size is stated as once, few or many, or as a class when expanded; others skip it.

TRBJ2-5 | - | TRBD2 | 15 | TRBV15 | TGTGCCACCAGCAGAGATCTAGCGGGAGTTGAGACCCAGTACTTC | CATSRDLAGVETQYF
TRBJ1-1 | few | - | 13 | TRBV12-3/TRBV12-4 | TGTGCCAGCAGTGTATCGTGGTCCCCTGAAGCTTTCTTT | CASSVSWSPEAFF
TRBJ2-7 | - | - | 14 | TRBV4-1 | TGCGCCAGCAGCCAAGTTGACGGGGTTTACGAGCAGTACTTC | CASSQVDGVYEQYF
TRBJ2-5 | few | - | 15 | TRBV18 | TGTGCCAGCTCACAGCGGAACGGCCTGCAAGAGACCCAGTACTTC | CASSQRNGLQETQYF
TRBJ1-5 | many | - | 15 | TRBV19 | TGTGCCAGTAGGACCCTAGAGGGAAGCAATCAGCCCCAGCATTTT | CASRTLEGSNQPQHF
TRBJ2-7 | - | - | 10 | TRBV28 | TGTGCCAGCAGTGAGGACAGCTGGTACTTC | CASSEDSWYF
TRBJ1-1 | many | TRBD1 | 13 | TRBV5-6 | TGTGCCAGCAGCCCGACAGGGATAAGTGAAGCTTTCTTT | CASSPTGISEAFF
TRBJ2-5 | - | TRBD2 | 15 | TRBV7-8 | TGTGCCAGCAGCCCCAGGCGGGAGGGCCGCGAGACCCAGTACTTC | CASSPRREGRETQYF
TRBJ2-6 | many | - | 16 | TRBV6-2/TRBV6-3 | TGTGCCAGCAGCACGGAACGCGCCTCTGTGGCCAACGTCCTGACTTTC | CASSTERASVANVLTF
TRBJ1-5 | - | - | 14 | TRBV12-3/TRBV12-4 | TGTGCCAGCAGTTCCCTCGAGGCCCGGCAGCCCCAGCATTTT | CASSSLEARQPQHF
TRBJ2-2 | many | - | 15 | TRBV20-1 | TGCAGTGCTAGAGTGGGGTTCGCGAACACCGGGGAGCTGTTTTTT | CSARVGFANTGELFF
TRBJ1-5 | few | - | 15 | TRBV4-1 | TGCGCCAGCAGCCAAGATGAAGGGCAGGATCAGCCCCAGCATTTT | CASSQDEGQDQPQHF
TRBJ2-7 | many | - | 14 | TRBV28 | TGTGCCAGCAGCCTCAGTCCCTACGCCTACGAGCAGTACTTC | CASSLSPYAYEQYF
TRBJ2-1 | - | - | 13 | TRBV25-1 | TGTGCCAGCAGTGAATCTTGGTTATATGAGCAGTTCTTC | CASSESWLYEQFF
TRBJ2-7 | many | TRBD1 | 17 | TRBV10-3 | TGTGCCATCAGTGAGTACCTCCGACAGGGTCGGTCCTACGAGCAGTACTTC | CAISEYLRQGRSYEQYF
TRBJ1-2 | many | - | 15 | TRBV6-4 | TGTGCCAGCAGTGACTCTACCGGGACAAGTTATGGCTACACCTTC | CASSDSTGTSYGYTF
TRBJ1-5 | once | TRBD1 | 16 | TRBV20-1 | TGCAGTGCTAGCTCAGGGGGGACCCTTTGGAATCAGCCCCAGCATTTT | CSASSGGTLWNQPQHF
TRBJ2-7 | few | - | 17 | TRBV18 | TGTGCCAGCTCACCGTTACGGTCCGGTTCTAGCTCCTACGAGCAGTACTTC | CASSPLRSGSSSYEQYF
TRBJ2-6 | many | - | 18 | TRBV6-2/TRBV6-3 | TGTGCCAGCAGTTACGAGACACGCCCGCGATCAGGGGCCAACGTCCTGACTTTC | CASSYETRPRSGANVLTF
TRBJ2-7 | - | - | 14 | TRBV4-1 | TGCGCCAGCAGCCAAGAAGCGGCGAACTACGAGCAGTACTTC | CASSQEAANYEQYF
TRBJ1-2 | - | - | 15 | TRBV28 | TGTGCCAGCAAATCCTCAACAGGGACAACTAGCGGCTACACCTTC | CASKSSTGTTSGYTF
TRBJ2-7 | many | TRBD1 | 14 | TRBV27 | TGTGCCAGCGGAAGGACAGGGGGCGTTGACGAGCAGTACTTC | CASGRTGGVDEQYF
TRBJ1-5 | many | - | 15 | TRBV27 | TGTGCCAGCAGTTTAAAGGGGGGGAGGGCTCAGCCCCAGCATTTT | CASSLKGGRAQPQHF
TRBJ2-1 | many | - | 13 | TRBV5-1 | TGCGCCAGCAGCTTGAGCCAGTCTAATGAGCAGTTCTTC | CASSLSQSNEQFF
TRBJ2-7 | many | - | 15 | TRBV7-8 | TGTGCCAGCAGCTTGACTTACTCGAGAAGCTACGAGCAGTACTTC | CASSLTYSRSYEQYF
TRBJ1-2 | - | - | 14 | TRBV7-9 | TGTGCCAGCAGCTTAGCGCGCGGGTTCTATGGCTACATCTTC | CASSLARGFYGYIF
TRBJ2-2 | many | TRBD1 | 16 | TRBV13 | TGTGCCAGCAAGAAGGCCGGGACAGGGTTCACCGGGGAGCTGTTTTTT | CASKKAGTGFTGELFF
TRBJ1-1 | many | - | 12 | TRBV29-1 | TGCAGCGTTGTTGGCAGGGACACTGAAGCTTTCTTT | CSVVGRDTEAFF
TRBJ2-7 | many | TRBD1 | 13 | TRBV20-1 | TGCAGTGCTAGGGGACAGGGGATTAGTGAGCAGTACTTC | CSARGQGISEQYF
TRBJ1-1 | many | - | 12 | TRBV6-2/TRBV6-3 | TGTGCCGGCCAGGGTATTGGCACTGAAGCTTTCTTT | CAGQGIGTEAFF
TRBJ1-5 | few | - | 14 | TRBV19 | TGTGCCAGTAGTACCCGCAGGGGCAATCAGCCCCAGCATTTT | CASSTRRGNQPQHF
TRBJ1-2 | - | TRBD1 | 15 | TRBV7-8 | TGTGCCAGCAGCCCCACCGACAGGGCGAGCTATGGCTACACCTTC | CASSPTDRASYGYTF
TRBJ2-7 | - | - | 14 | TRBV24-1 | TGTGCCACCAGTGACCCAGGGACTTCCTACGAGCAGTACTTC | CATSDPGTSYEQYF
TRBJ1-2 | few | - | 12 | TRBV20-1 | TGCAGTGCTCCAGAGGGGGGTTATGGCTACACCTTC | CSAPEGGYGYTF
TRBJ1-2 | many | TRBD1 | 12 | TRBV28 | TGTGCCAGCAGGGACAGGGGGCTAAGGTACACCTTC | CASRDRGLRYTF
TRBJ1-1 | - | - | 17 | TRBV11-1 | TGTGCCAGAAACGACCTTAAAAGGGCAGGGTATGGCACTGAAGCTTTCTTT | CARNDLKRAGYGTEAFF
TRBJ2-2 | - | - | 13 | TRBV29-1 | TGCAGCGTTTCCCCCCCGAACACCGGGGAGCTGTTTTTT | CSVSPPNTGELFF
TRBJ2-5 | - | TRBD2 | 14 | TRBV6-1 | TGTGCCAGCAGTCCCGCGCTAGCGGAGGCGACCCAGTACTTC | CASSPALAEATQYF
TRBJ2-7 | many | - | 14 | TRBV27 | TGTGCCACCAAGGCCGGGGTAGGAAGGTACGAGCAGTACTTC | CATKAGVGRYEQYF
TRBJ2-3 | few | - | 14 | TRBV10-3 | TGTGCCATCGGCCTTGGGGGGTTTACAGATACGCAGTATTTT | CAIGLGGFTDTQYF